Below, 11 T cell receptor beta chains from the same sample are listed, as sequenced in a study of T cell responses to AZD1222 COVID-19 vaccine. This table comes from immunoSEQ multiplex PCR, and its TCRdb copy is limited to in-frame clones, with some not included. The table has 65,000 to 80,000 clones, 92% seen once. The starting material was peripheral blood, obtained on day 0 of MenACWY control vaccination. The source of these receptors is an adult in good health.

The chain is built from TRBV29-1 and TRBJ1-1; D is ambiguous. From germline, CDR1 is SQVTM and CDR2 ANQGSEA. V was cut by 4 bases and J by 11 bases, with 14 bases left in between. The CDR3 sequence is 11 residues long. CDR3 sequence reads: CSVVVWLGAFF. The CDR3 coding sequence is TGCAGCGTTGTTGTCTGGTTAGGGGCTTTCTTT.

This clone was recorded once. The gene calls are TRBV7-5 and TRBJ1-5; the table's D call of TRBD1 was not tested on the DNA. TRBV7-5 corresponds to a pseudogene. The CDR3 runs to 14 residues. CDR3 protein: CARARQGGNQPQHF. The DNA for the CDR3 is TGTGCCAGAGCCCGACAGGGAGGAAATCAGCCCCAGCATTTT.

DNA of the CDR3: TGTGCCAGCTCACCCGGGCCTAGCGGGTCAGATACGCAGTATTTT. This gives the protein CASSPGPSGSDTQYF. The chain carries TRBV18 and TRBJ2-3, with 8 nucleotides matching TRBD2. The CDR3 has 15 residues. CDR1 and CDR2 (germline): KGHSH, LQKENI. Trimming removed 3 bases from V and 4 bases from J; junction bases left unmatched: 6.

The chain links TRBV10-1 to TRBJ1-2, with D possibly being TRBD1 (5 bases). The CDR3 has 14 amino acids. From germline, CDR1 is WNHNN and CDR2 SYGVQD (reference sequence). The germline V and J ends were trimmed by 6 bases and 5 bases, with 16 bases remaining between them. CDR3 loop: CASSPGRERYGYTF. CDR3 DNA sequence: TGCGCCAGCAGCCCCGGCAGGGAACGGTATGGCTACACCTTC.

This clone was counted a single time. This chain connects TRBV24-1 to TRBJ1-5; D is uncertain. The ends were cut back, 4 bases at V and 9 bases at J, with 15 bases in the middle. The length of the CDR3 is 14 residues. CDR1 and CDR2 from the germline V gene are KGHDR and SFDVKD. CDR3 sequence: CATSDSPTVGPQHF. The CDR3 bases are TGTGCCACCAGTGACTCGCCAACCGTGGGGCCCCAGCATTTT.

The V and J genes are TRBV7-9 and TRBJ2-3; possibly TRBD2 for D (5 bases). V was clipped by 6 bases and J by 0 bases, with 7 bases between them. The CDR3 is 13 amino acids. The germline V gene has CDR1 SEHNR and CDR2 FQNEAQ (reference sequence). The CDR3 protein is CASSGGSTDTQYF. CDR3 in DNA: TGTGCCAGCAGTGGCGGGAGCACAGATACGCAGTATTTT.

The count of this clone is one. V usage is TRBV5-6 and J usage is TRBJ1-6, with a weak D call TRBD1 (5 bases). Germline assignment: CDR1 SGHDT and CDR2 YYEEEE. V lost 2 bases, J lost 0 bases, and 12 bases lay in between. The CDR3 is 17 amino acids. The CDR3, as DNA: TGTGCCAGCAGCTTCCCGGGGGGAAGCTCCTATAATTCACCCCTCCACTTT. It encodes CASSFPGGSSYNSPLHF.

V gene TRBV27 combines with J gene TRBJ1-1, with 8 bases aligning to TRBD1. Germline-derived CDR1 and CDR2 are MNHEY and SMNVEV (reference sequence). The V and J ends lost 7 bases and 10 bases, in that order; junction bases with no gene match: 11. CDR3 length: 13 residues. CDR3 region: CASTDRGGQGAFF. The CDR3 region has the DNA TGTGCCAGCACTGACCGGGGCGGACAGGGAGCTTTCTTT.

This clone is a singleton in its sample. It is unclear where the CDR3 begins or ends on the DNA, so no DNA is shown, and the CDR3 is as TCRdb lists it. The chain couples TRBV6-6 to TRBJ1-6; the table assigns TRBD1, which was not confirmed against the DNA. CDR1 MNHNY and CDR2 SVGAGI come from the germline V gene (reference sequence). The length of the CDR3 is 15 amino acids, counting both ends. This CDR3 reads CASSSSTGANSPLHF.

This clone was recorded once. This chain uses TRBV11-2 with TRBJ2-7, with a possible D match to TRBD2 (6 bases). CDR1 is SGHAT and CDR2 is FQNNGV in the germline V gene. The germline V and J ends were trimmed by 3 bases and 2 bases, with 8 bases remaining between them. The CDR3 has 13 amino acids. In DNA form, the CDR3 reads TGTGCCAGCAGCTTCGGGACTCCCTACGAGCAGTACTTC. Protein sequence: CASSFGTPYEQYF.

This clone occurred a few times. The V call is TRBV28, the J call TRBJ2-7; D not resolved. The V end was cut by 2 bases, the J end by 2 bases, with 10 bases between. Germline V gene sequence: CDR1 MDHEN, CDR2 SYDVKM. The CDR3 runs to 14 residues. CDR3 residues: CASSLTVGPYEQYF. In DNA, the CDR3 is TGTGCCAGCAGTTTAACGGTCGGACCCTACGAGCAGTACTTC.